This T cell receptor (beta chain) stems from a study of vaccination effects on CD4 cells after COVID-19. This clone was counted a few times. Its target is not known. With about ten days of culture completed, CD4+ T cells were isolated. Replacing half the medium with IL-2 medium was done on days 3 and 7. TCRdb keeps only in-frame clones here, not all; method: immunoSEQ multiplex PCR. The profile shows 50,000 or so clones, about 67% of them singletons. Sequenced material: CD4+ T cells from PBMCs cultured without peptide, taken before COVID-19 vaccination. The TCR comes from a human donor who received a COVID-19 vaccine.

The CDR3, as DNA: TGTGCCAGCACCCCAATTCGGCAAAACACTGAAGCTTTCTTT. Encoded protein: CASTPIRQNTEAFF. The rearrangement uses TRBV27 and TRBJ1-1, with D hard to call. From germline, CDR1 is MNHEY and CDR2 SMNVEV (reference sequence). The ends were cut back, 7 bases at V and 2 bases at J, with 14 bases in the middle. The CDR3 totals 14 residues.